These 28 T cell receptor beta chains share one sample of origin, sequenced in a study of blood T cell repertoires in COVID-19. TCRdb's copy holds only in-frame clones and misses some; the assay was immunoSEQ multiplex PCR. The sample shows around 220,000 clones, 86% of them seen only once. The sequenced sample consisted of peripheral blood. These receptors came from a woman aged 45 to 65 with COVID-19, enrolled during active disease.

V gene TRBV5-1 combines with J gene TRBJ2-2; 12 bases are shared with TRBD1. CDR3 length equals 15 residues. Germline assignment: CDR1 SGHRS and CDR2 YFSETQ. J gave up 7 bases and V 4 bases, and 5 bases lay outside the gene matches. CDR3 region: CASSPGTGGGGELFF. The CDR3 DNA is TGCGCCAGCAGCCCCGGGACAGGGGGCGGCGGGGAGCTGTTTTTT. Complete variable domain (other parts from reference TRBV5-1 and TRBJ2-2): KAGVTQTPRYLIKTRGQQVTLSCSPISGHRSVSWYQQTPGQGLQFLFEYFSETQRNKGNFPGRFSGRQFSNSRSEMNVSTLELGDSALYLCASSPGTGGGGELFFGEGSRLTVL.

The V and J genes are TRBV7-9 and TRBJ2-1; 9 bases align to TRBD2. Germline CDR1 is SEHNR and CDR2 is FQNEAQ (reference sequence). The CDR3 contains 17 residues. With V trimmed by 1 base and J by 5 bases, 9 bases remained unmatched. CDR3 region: CASSLGDSGGSHNEQFF. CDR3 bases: TGTGCCAGCAGCTTAGGGGATAGCGGGGGATCCCACAATGAGCAGTTCTTC.

The CDR3 here is CAWSGDSYEQYV. CDR3 nucleotides: TGTGCCTGGAGTGGGGACAGCTACGAGCAGTACGTC. The V call is TRBV30, the J call TRBJ2-7, with 7 bases matching TRBD1. The length of the CDR3 is 12 residues. Trimming cost V 1 base and J 3 bases; bases outside gene matches: 0. Germline values: CDR1 GTSNPN, CDR2 SVGIG (reference sequence).

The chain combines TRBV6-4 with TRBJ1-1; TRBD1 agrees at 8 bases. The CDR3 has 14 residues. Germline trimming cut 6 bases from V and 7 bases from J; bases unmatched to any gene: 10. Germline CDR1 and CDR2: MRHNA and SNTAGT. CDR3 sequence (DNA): TGTGCCAGCAGCGCGGCAGGGGGCAGGGATGAAGCTTTCTTT. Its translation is CASSAAGGRDEAFF.

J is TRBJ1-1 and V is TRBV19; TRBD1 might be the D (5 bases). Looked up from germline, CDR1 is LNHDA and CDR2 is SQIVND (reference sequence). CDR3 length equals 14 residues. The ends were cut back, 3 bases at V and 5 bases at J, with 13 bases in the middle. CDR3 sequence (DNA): TGTGCCAGTAGTATGGGGACGGGAGGGACTGAAGCTTTCTTT. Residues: CASSMGTGGTEAFF.

CDR3 residues: CASSLTRGGLAYGYTF. As DNA, the CDR3 is TGCGCCAGCAGCTTAACTCGGGGCGGACTAGCCTATGGCTACACCTTC. The chain uses TRBV5-1 and TRBJ1-2, with a tentative D call TRBD1 (5 bases). The V and J ends lost 2 bases and 4 bases respectively, with 18 bases between them. CDR1 is SGHRS and CDR2 is YFSETQ in the germline V gene. CDR3 length: 16 amino acids. The full variable domain, with the rest looked up from reference TRBV5-1 and TRBJ1-2, is KAGVTQTPRYLIKTRGQQVTLSCSPISGHRSVSWYQQTPGQGLQFLFEYFSETQRNKGNFPGRFSGRQFSNSRSEMNVSTLELGDSALYLCASSLTRGGLAYGYTFGSGTRLTVV.

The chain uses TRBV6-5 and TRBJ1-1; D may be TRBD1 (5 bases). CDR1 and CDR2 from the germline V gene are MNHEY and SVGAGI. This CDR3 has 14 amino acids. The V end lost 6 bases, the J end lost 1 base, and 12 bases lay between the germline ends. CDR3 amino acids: CASSLGLGNTEAFF. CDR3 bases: TGTGCCAGCAGCTTGGGACTAGGGAACACTGAAGCTTTCTTT.

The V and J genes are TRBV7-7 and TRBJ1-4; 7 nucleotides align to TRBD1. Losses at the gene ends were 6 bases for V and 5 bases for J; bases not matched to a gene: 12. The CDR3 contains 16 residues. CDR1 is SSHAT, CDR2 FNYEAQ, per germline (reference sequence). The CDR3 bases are TGTGCCAGCAGTACCCGACAGGGACGGAACAATGAAAAACTGTTTTTT. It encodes CASSTRQGRNNEKLFF.

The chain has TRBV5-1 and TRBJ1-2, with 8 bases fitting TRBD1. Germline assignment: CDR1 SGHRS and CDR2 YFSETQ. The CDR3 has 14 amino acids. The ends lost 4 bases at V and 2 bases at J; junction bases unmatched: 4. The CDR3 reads CASSSRTGNYGYTF. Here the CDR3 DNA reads TGCGCCAGCAGCAGCCGGACAGGGAACTATGGCTACACCTTC.

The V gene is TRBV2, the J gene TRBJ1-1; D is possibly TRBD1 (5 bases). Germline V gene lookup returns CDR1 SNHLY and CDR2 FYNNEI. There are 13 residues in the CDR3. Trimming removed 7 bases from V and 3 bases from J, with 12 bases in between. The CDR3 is CASTLEGDTEAFF. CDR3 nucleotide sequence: TGTGCCAGCACCCTAGAAGGGGACACTGAAGCTTTCTTT.

The CDR3 DNA sequence: TGTGCCAGCAGCGTAGGCGGCGCCCGAGACACCATATATTTT. It translates to CASSVGGARDTIYF. J is TRBJ1-3 and V is TRBV9; no definite D call. The V end lost 0 bases, the J end lost 8 bases, and 12 bases lay between the germline ends. Looked up from germline, CDR1 is SGDLS and CDR2 is YYNGEE. This CDR3 has 14 amino acids.

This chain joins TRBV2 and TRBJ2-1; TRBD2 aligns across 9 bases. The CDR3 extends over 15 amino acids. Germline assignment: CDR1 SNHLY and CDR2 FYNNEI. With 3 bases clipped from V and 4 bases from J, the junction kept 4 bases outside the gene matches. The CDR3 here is CASSEMAGGYNEQFF. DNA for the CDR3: TGTGCCAGCAGTGAGATGGCGGGGGGGTACAATGAGCAGTTCTTC.

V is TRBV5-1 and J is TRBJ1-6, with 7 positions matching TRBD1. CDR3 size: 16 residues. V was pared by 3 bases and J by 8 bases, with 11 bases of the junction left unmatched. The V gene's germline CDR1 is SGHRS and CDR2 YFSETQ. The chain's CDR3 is CASSSGTEGIYSPLHF. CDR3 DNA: TGCGCCAGCAGCTCCGGGACAGAGGGAATATATTCACCCCTCCACTTT.

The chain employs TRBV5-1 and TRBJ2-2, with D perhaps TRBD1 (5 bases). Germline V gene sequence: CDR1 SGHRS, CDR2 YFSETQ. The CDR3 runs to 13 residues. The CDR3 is CVYPRTHTGELFF. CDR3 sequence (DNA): TGCGTCTACCCGCGGACACACACCGGGGAGCTGTTTTTT.

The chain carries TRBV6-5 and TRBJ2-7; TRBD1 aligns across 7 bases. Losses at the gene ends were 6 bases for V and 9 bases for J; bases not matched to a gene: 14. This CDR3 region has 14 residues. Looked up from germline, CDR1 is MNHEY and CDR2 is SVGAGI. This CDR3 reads CASSPRRGPGGQYF. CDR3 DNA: TGTGCCAGCAGCCCCCGTCGGGGCCCAGGGGGGCAGTACTTC.

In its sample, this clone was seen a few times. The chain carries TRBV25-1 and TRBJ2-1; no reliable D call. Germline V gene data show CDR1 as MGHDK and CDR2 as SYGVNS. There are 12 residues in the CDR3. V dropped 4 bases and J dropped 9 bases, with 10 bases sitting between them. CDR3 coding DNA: TGTGCCAGCAGTGGAACAGTTGGTGAGCAGTTCTTC. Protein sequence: CASSGTVGEQFF.

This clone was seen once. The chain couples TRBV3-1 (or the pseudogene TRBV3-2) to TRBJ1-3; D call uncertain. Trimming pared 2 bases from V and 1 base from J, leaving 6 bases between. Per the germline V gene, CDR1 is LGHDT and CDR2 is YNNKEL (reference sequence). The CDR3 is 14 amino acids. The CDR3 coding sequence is TGTGCCAGCAGCCAAAGCTTGTCTGGAAACACCATATATTTT. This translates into CASSQSLSGNTIYF.

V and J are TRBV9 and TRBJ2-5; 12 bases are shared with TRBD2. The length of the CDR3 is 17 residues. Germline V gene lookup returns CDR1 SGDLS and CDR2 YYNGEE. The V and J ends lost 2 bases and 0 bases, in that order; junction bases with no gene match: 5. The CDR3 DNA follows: TGTGCCAGCAGCGTGGGACTAGCGGGTTCCTACCAAGAGACCCAGTACTTC. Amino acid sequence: CASSVGLAGSYQETQYF. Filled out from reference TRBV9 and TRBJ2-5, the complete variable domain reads DSGVTQTPKHLITATGQRVTLRCSPRSGDLSVYWYQQSLDQGLQFLIQYYNGEERAKGNILERFSAQQFPDLHSELNLSSLELGDSALYFCASSVGLAGSYQETQYFGPGTRLLVL.

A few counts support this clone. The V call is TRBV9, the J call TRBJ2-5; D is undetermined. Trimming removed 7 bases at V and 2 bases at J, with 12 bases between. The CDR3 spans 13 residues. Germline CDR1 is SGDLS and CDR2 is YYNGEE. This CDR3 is CASGRDVQETQYF. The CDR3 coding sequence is TGTGCCAGCGGGCGAGACGTACAAGAGACCCAGTACTTC.

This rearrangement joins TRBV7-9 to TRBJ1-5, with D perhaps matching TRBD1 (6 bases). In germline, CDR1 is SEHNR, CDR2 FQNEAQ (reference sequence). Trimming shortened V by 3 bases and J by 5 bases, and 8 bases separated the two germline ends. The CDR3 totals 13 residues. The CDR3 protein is CASSFEGDQPQHF. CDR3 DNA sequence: TGTGCCAGCAGCTTCGAGGGGGATCAGCCCCAGCATTTT.

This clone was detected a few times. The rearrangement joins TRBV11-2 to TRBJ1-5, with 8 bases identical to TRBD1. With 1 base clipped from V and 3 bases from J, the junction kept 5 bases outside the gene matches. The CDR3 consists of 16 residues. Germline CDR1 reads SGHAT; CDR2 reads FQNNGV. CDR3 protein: CASSLGGGQVNQPQHF. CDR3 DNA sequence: TGTGCCAGCAGCTTAGGAGGGGGACAGGTCAATCAGCCCCAGCATTTT. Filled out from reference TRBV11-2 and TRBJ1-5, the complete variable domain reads EAGVAQSPRYKIIEKRQSVAFWCNPISGHATLYWYQQILGQGPKLLIQFQNNGVVDDSQLPKDRFSAERLKGVDSTLKIQPAKLEDSAVYLCASSLGGGQVNQPQHFGDGTRLSIL.

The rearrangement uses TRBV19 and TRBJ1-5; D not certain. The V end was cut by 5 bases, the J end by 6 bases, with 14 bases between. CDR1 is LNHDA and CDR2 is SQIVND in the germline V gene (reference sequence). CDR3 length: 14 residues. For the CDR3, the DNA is TGTGCCAGTAGTGTCGACACCGATCCTCAGCCCCAGCATTTT. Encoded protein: CASSVDTDPQPQHF.

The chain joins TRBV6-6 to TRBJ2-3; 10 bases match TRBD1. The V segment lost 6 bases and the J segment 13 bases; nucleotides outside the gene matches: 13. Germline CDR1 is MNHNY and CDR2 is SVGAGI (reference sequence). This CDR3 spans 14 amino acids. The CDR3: CASSTGTGANIKYF. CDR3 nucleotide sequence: TGTGCCAGCAGCACCGGGACAGGGGCCAATATTAAGTATTTT.

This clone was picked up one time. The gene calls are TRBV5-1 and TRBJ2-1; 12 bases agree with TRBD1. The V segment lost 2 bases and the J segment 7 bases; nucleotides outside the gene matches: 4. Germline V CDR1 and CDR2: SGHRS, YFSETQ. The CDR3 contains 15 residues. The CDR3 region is CASSFPGQGANEQFF. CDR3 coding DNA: TGCGCCAGCAGCTTTCCGGGACAGGGGGCGAATGAGCAGTTCTTC.

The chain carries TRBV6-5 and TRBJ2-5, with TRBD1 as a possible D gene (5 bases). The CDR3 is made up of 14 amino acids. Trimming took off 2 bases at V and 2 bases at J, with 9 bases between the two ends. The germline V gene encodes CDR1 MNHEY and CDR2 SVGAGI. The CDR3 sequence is CASSYPAGQETQYF. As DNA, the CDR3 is TGTGCCAGCAGTTACCCGGCAGGGCAAGAGACCCAGTACTTC.

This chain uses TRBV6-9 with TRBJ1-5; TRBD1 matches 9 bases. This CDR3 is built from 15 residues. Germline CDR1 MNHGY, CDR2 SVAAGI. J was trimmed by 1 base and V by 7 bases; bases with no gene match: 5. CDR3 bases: TGTGCCAGCAACAACAGGGGGCTAAGCAATCAGCCCCAGCATTTT. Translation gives CASNNRGLSNQPQHF.

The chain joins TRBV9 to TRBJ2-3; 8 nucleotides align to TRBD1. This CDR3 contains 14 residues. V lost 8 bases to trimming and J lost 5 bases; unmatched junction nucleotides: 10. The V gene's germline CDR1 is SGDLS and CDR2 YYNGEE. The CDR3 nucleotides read TGTGCCAGAGACAGGGGAAGGGATCAAGATACGCAGTATTTT. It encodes CARDRGRDQDTQYF.

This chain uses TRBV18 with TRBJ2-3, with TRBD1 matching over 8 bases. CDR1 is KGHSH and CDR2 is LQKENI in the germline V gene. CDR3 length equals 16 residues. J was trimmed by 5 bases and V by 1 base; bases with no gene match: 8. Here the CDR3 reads CASSPRRTGMEDTQYF. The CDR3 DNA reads TGTGCCAGCTCACCACGGAGGACAGGGATGGAAGATACGCAGTATTTT.